This entry describes one T cell receptor beta chain. The antigen is undetermined. The data were taken from a study of T cells after yellow fever vaccination. Study-wide results and limits: Contamination of FACS-sorted repertoires by abundant clonotypes from the bulk population could occur. At around 96% for CD4 and about 88% for CD8, most primary-vaccination clones showed up again after the booster. The appearance of a small share of clonotypes in both CD4 and CD8 compartments was observed.

TCRdb independently ran MiXCR on the 5' RACE reads; one entry per CDR3 protein. The data contain 300,000 to 400,000 distinct CDR3 sequences, approximately 12% of them singletons. This CDR3 contains 17 residues. Trimming took off 2 bases at V and 2 bases at J, with 18 bases between the two ends. Per germline, CDR1 SNHLY and CDR2 FYNNEI. The gene calls are TRBV2 and TRBJ2-5; possibly TRBD2 for D (6 bases). The sample here was CD4+ T cells sorted from PBMCs, taken 45 days after the yellow fever booster vaccination. The TCR originated in a man between 18 and 29 years old who received the YFV17D yellow fever vaccine. The CDR3 reads CASSEHGLRRGQETQYF. For the CDR3, the DNA is TGTGCCAGCAGTGAACACGGTCTCAGGAGGGGTCAAGAGACCCAGTACTTC.